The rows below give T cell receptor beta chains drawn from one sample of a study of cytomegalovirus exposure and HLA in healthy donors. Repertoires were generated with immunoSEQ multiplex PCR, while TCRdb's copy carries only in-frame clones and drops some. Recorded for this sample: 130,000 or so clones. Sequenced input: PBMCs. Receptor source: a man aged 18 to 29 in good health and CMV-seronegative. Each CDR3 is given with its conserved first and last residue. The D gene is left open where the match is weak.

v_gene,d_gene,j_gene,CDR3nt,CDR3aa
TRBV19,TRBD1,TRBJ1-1,TGTGCCAGTAACAGGGGGCCTGTCACTGAAGCTTTCTTT,CASNRGPVTEAFF
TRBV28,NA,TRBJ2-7,TGTGCCAGCCTAGCAGGGGTTGACGAGCAGTACTTC,CASLAGVDEQYF
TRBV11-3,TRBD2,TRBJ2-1,TGTGCCAGCAGCTTAGGGGGAGGGACGTTCAATGAGCAGTTCTTC,CASSLGGGTFNEQFF
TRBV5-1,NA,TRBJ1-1,TGCGCCAGCAGCTTGGGCGGGAACACTGAAGCTTTCTTT,CASSLGGNTEAFF
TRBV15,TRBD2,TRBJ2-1,TGTGCCACCAGCAGAGATCTGGGACTAGCGGGGGAATCTAATCTCCATGAGCAGTTCTTC,CATSRDLGLAGESNLHEQFF
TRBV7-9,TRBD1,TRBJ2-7,TGTGCCAGCAGCCCAGGACAGGGGGTAACCTACGAGCAGTACTTC,CASSPGQGVTYEQYF
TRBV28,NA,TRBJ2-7,TGTGCCAGCTCGACCCTAGGGGGACCCTACGAGCAGTACTTC,CASSTLGGPYEQYF
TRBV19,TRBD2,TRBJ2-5,TGTGCCAGTTCTTTAGCGGGAATCCAAGAGACCCAGTACTTC,CASSLAGIQETQYF
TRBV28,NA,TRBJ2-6,TGTGCCAGCAGTTCCCCGAGGGGGGCCAACGTCCTGACTTTC,CASSSPRGANVLTF
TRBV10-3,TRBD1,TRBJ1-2,TGTGCCATCAGCCAAACAGGGGGTGAGGGATATGGCTACACCTTC,CAISQTGGEGYGYTF
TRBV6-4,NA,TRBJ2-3,TGTGCCAGCAGTGAACAGTCCGATGTGGATGCGCAGTATTTT,CASSEQSDVDAQYF
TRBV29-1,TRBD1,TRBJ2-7,TGCAGCTCTGGACAGGGAGTGGGCTACGAGCAGTACTTC,CSSGQGVGYEQYF
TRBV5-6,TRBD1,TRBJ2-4,TGTGCCAGCAGCTTCGGACAGGGGGAATACATTCAGTACTTC,CASSFGQGEYIQYF
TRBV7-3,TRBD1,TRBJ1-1,TGTGCCAGCAGCTTAACGGGGGGACAGGGACGAGAGGCTTTCTTT,CASSLTGGQGREAFF
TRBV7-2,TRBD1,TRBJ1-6,TGTGCCAGCAGCTTGGGGACAGGGTATTCACCCCTCCACTTT,CASSLGTGYSPLHF
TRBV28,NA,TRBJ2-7,TGTGCCAGCAGTTTAGCGGGTTTTGGCGAGCAGTACTTC,CASSLAGFGEQYF
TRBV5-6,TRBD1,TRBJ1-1,TGTGCCAGCAGCCCCTGGGACAGTGGCACTGAAGCTTTCTTT,CASSPWDSGTEAFF
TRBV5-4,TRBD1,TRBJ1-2,TGCGCCAGCAGCTTACGACGGGACAGAGGCACCTTC,CASSLRRDRGTF
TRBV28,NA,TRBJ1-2,TGTGCCAGCAGTTTACTAGGCTATGGCTACACCTTC,CASSLLGYGYTF
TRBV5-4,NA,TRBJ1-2,TGTGCCAGCAGCTCGAATCCGGGACGGGAGACGGGGGGCTACACCTTC,CASSSNPGRETGGYTF
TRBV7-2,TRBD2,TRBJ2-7,TGTGCCAGCAGTTTAAAGGGACTAGCGGGCTACGAGCAGTACTTC,CASSLKGLAGYEQYF
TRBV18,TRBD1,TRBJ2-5,TGTGCCAGCTTCGGACAGGGGTGGGAGACCCAGTACTTC,CASFGQGWETQYF
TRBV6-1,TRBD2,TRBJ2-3,TGTGCCAGCAGTGATCCCGGGAGGGTTGAGACGGATACGCAGTATTTT,CASSDPGRVETDTQYF
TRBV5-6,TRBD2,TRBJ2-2,TGTGCCAGCAGCTTGCGGGGGGGTGCGAACACCGGGGAGCTGTTTTTT,CASSLRGGANTGELFF
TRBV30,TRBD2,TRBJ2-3,TGTGCCTGGAGTAGCCGTCGGACTAGCGGGGGGGCCGATACGCAGTATTTT,CAWSSRRTSGGADTQYF
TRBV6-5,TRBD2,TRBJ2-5,TGTGCCAGCAGTTACCTGGGGACTAGCGGAAAAGAGACCCAGTACTTC,CASSYLGTSGKETQYF
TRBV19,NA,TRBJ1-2,TGTGCCAGTAGTATTGTGGGGGGTAGCTATGGCTACACCTTC,CASSIVGGSYGYTF
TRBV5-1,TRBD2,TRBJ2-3,TGCGCCAGCAGCATGACTAGCGGGACCACAGATACGCAGTATTTT,CASSMTSGTTDTQYF
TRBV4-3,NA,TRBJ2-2,TGCGCCAGCAGCCAATCGGTCCCCGGGGAGCTGTTTTTT,CASSQSVPGELFF
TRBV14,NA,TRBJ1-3,TGTGCCAGCAGCCCCCAGTTTGGAAACACCATATATTTT,CASSPQFGNTIYF
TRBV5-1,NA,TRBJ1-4,TGCGCCAGCAGCTTGGGGACAGCGAATGAAAAACTGTTTTTT,CASSLGTANEKLFF
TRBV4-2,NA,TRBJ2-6,TGTGCCAGCAGCCAAGATGGCCGGGGGGCCCACTCTGGGGCCAACGTCCTGACTTTC,CASSQDGRGAHSGANVLTF
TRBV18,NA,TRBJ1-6,TGTGCCAGCTCACCACCGTCCGGGGTGGGAAATTCACCCCTCCACTTT,CASSPPSGVGNSPLHF
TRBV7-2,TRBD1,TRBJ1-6,TGTGCCAGCAGCGCGGACAGGGTAACACCCCTCCACTTT,CASSADRVTPLHF
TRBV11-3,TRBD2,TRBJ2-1,TGTGCCAGCAGCTTAGGGACTAGCGGTCCCCAGTGGTTCTTC,CASSLGTSGPQWFF
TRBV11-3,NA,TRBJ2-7,TGTGCCAGCAGCTTAGAAGAGCACTACGAGCAGTACTTC,CASSLEEHYEQYF
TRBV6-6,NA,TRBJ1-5,TGTGCCAGCAGTTACACCACAGGGAGAGGCAATCAGCCCCAGCATTTT,CASSYTTGRGNQPQHF
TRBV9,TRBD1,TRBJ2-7,TGTGCCAGCAGCGCAGGGGGCGAGCAGTACTTC,CASSAGGEQYF
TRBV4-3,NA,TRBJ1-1,TGCGCCAGCAGCCCAGGGGCCAGGATCCCTGAAGCTTTCTTT,CASSPGARIPEAFF
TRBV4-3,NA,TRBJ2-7,TGCGCCAGCAGCCAAGATCGAGCGGTAAAAGTGGGATCCTACGAGCAGTACTTC,CASSQDRAVKVGSYEQYF
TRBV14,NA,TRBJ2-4,TGTGCCAGCAGCCAAGGGAGAGCCAAAAACATTCAGTACTTC,CASSQGRAKNIQYF
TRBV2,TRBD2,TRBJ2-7,TGTGCCAGCAATGCAGCGAACGGGGGACTAGCGGATCACGGGGGCGGCGAGCAGTACTTC,CASNAANGGLADHGGGEQYF
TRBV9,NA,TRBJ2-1,TGTGCCAGCAGCGTAAGACCTGCGGCAGCGCTCTCCTACAATGAGCAGTTCTTC,CASSVRPAAALSYNEQFF
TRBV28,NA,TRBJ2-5,TGTGCCAGCAGTGACCCGGGGGAAGGTCAAGAGACCCAGTACTTC,CASSDPGEGQETQYF
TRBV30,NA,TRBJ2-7,TGTGCCTGGAGTGCTGGGCCAGGGGCCTACGAGCAGTACTTC,CAWSAGPGAYEQYF
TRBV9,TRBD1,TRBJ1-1,TGTGCCAGCAACAGGGGCCAGGGTGAAGCTTTCTTT,CASNRGQGEAFF
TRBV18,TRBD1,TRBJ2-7,TGTGCCAGCTCACCCAGGACAGGGCCGGACGAGCAGTACTTC,CASSPRTGPDEQYF
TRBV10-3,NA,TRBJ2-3,TGTGCCATCAGTTGGGACTTAGCGGAAGATACGCAGTATTTT,CAISWDLAEDTQYF